This T cell receptor (beta chain) came from a study of shared clonotypes between healthy human individuals. The study's findings and limits: The genetic and exposure-history diversity represented was limited by few donors.

Concerning this clone: Its antigen is not identified.

The data were produced by immunoSEQ multiplex PCR, yet TCRdb's version contains in-frame clones alone and is incomplete. Here the sample spans about 2.4 million clones, 93% being singletons. Trimming removed 3 bases at V and 3 bases at J, with 9 bases between. The CDR3 is 14 residues long. Germline loops: CDR1 LNHDA, CDR2 SQIVND (reference sequence). All the donors were Caucasian adults who lived in Nashville, Tennessee. The rearrangement uses TRBV19 and TRBJ1-5, with a tentative D call TRBD1 (6 bases). This clonotype was sampled from a man aged 18 to 35 in good health. Some clones in this sample may be carry-over from other donors' samples. The material sequenced was naive CD4+ T cells from PBMCs. Indicated subset: CD45RA+ positively selected. The CDR3 reads CASSIGQPNQPQHF. The CDR3 nucleotides read TGTGCCAGTAGTATCGGACAGCCCAATCAGCCCCAGCATTTT. Variable domain in full (rest from reference TRBV19 and TRBJ1-5): DGGITQSPKYLFRKEGQNVTLSCEQNLNHDAMYWYRQDPGQGLRLIYYSQIVNDFQKGDIAEGYSVSREKKESFPLTVTSAQKNPTAFYLCASSIGQPNQPQHFGDGTRLSIL.